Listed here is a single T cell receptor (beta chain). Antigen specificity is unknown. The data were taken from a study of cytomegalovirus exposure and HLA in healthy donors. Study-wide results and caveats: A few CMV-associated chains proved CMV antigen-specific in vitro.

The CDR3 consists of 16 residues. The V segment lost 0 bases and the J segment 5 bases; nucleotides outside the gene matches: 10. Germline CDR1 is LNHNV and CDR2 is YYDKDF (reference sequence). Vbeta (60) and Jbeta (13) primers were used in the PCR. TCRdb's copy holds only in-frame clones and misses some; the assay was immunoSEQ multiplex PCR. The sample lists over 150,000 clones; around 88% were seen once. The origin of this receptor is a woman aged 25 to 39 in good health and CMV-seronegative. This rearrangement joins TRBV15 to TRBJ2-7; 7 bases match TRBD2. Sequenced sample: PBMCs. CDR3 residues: CATSRDPGGSPDEQYF. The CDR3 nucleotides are TGTGCCACCAGCAGAGACCCCGGCGGGAGCCCTGACGAGCAGTACTTC. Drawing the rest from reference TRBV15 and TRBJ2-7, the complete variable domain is DAMVIQNPRYQVTQFGKPVTLSCSQTLNHNVMYWYQQKSSQAPKLLFHYYDKDFNNEADTPDNFQSRRPNTSFCFLDIRSPGLGDTAMYLCATSRDPGGSPDEQYFGPGTRLTVT.